Reported below is one T cell receptor beta chain. It lacks a known antigen. Base-call qualities are not available, and no considerably larger clone is one nucleotide away. The data were obtained in a study of T-cell reconstitution after alpha-beta-depleted transplantation in children (TCRdb year 2016). About the investigation overall: Using TCR repertoire profiling, the study quantitatively followed how T-cell immune reconstitution unfolded in children after TCRalphabeta/CD19-depleted allogeneic hematopoietic cell transplantation.

The method was PCR. The instrument given in TCRdb is Illumina HiSeq 2500. Molecular barcoding was employed in the preparation of TCR libraries, with unique molecular identifiers being used to normalize TCRbeta repertoire quantification. TCRdb reran the public reads through fastp at Q25 and MiXCR, keeping productive beta chains. Each record represents a unique CDR3 protein, reported with the most common genes and DNA among its rows. The sample profile shows almost 400,000 distinct CDR3 sequences; roughly 22% of them were found once. 3.5% to 4% of the sample lies in the top ten. Cut back by 4 bases and 0 bases, the V and J ends lie 13 bases apart. The CDR3 goes from the cysteine to the phenylalanine over 15 residues. Just CDR3 DNA is preserved here, 45 bases in frame from base 1. Per the germline V gene, LGHNA is the CDR1 and YNFKEQ is the CDR2.

The origin of this receptor is a human donor who donated a stem cell graft to a child with acute myeloid leukemia. Sequenced material: PBMCs from the stem cell graft donor, taken from the stem cell graft. The chain is assembled from TRBV4-2 and TRBJ2-7, with the D gene tentatively TRBD1 or TRBD2, based on 5 matching bases in each. The CDR3 loop reads CASSLERGYSYEQYF. The DNA reads as follows: TGTGCCAGCAGCCTCGAGAGGGGATACTCCTACGAGCAGTACTTC.